This T cell receptor (beta chain) was sequenced for a study of blood T cell repertoires in COVID-19. This clone was picked up one time. The germline gives CDR1 SGDLS, CDR2 YYNGEE. This CDR3 is 17 amino acids long. The V gene end was trimmed by 0 bases and the J gene end by 5 bases; junction bases not matched to a gene: 7. In the original analysis: Researchers report that nucleated cell counts were estimated from reference gene primer amplification. Only in-frame clones appear in the TCRdb table, and some are missing; sequencing was by immunoSEQ multiplex PCR. The V and J calls and clone size are taken from that table; D and trimming were inferred from the DNA. The sample holds some 700,000 clones; about 90% are singletons and the top ten take more than 0.25%.

The sequence came from a woman between 18 and 29 years old with acute or convalescent COVID-19. J is TRBJ2-5 and V is TRBV9, with 13 bases identical to TRBD2. Sequenced sample: peripheral blood. The CDR3 loop reads CASSVGGGTSGDETQYF. CDR3 in DNA: TGTGCCAGCAGCGTAGGAGGAGGGACTAGCGGGGATGAGACCCAGTACTTC.